This T cell receptor (beta chain) was sequenced during a study of T cells in Graves' hyperthyroidism and ophthalmopathy. This CDR3 region has 14 residues. Germline-derived CDR1 and CDR2 are LGHDT and YNNKEL (reference sequence). Trimming took off 5 bases at V and 3 bases at J, with 11 bases between the two ends. The CDR3 regions of TCR beta were amplified from RNA transcripts. HTBI primers were the set used in a first-round RT-PCR of the TCR CDR3. Each CDR3 protein gets one entry after TCRdb re-called the multiplex PCR reads with MiXCR. The table shows about 570,000 distinct CDR3 sequences, with 14% occurring only once. Stable Graves' hyperthyroidism denoted no ophthalmopathy progression over 18 months.

The chain is built from TRBV3-1 and TRBJ1-3; TRBD1 is a possible D gene (5 bases). Sequencing used blood. This TCR derives from a woman in her thirties or forties with Graves' hyperthyroidism. The CDR3 spells CASSEGVYGNTIYF. DNA of the CDR3: TGTGCCAGCAGCGAAGGGGTGTATGGAAACACCATATATTTT.